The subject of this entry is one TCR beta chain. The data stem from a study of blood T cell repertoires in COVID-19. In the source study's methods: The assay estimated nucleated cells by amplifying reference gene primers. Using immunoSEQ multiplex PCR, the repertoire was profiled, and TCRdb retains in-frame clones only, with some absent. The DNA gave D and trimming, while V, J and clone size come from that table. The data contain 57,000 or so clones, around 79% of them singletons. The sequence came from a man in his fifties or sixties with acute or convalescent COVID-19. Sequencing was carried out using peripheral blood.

The CDR3 DNA follows: TGCGCCAGCAGTGCCCTAGCGGTGGGGACAGATACGCAGTATTTT. Its protein product is CASSALAVGTDTQYF. This chain uses TRBV10-2 with TRBJ2-3; 7 nucleotides line up with TRBD2. CDR3 length: 15 amino acids. The junction had 7 bases not matched to a gene; V was cut back by 4 bases and J by 3 bases. Germline V CDR1 and CDR2: WSHSY, SAAADI.